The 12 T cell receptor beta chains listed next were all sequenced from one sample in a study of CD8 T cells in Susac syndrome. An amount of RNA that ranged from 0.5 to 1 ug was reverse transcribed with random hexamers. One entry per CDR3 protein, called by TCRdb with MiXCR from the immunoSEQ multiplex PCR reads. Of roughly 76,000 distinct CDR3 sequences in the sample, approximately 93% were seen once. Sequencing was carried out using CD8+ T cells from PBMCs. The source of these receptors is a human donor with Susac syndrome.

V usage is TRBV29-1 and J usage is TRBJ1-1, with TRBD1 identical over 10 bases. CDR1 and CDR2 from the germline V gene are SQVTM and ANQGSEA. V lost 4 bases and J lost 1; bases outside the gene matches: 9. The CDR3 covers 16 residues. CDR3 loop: CSVVSRDRGKNTEAFF. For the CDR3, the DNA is TGCAGCGTTGTCTCCCGGGACAGGGGCAAGAACACTGAAGCTTTCTTT.

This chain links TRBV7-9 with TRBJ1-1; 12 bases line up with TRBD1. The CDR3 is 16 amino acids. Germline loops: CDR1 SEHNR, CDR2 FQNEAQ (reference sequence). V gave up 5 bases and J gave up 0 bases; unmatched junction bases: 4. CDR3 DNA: TGTGCCAGCAGCGTCGGGACAGGGGGCGTGAACACTGAAGCTTTCTTT. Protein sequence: CASSVGTGGVNTEAFF.

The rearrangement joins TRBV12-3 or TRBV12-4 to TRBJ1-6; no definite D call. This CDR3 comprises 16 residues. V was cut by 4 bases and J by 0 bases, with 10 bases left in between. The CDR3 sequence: CASSSRPSSYNSPLHF. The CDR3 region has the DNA TGTGCCAGCAGTTCTCGACCGAGCTCCTATAATTCACCCCTCCACTTT.

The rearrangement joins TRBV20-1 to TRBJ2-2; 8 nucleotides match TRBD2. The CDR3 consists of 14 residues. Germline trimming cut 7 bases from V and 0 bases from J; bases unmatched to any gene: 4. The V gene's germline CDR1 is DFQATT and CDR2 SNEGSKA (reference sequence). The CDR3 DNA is TGCAGTGTCCAGGGACTAGCGAACACCGGGGAGCTGTTTTTT. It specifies CSVQGLANTGELFF.

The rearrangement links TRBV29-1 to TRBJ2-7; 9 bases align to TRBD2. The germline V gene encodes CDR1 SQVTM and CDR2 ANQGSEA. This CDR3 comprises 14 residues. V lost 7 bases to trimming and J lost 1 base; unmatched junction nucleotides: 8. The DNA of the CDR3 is TGCAGCGGCCCTCTAGCGGGACCTTCCTACGAGCAGTACTTC. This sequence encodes CSGPLAGPSYEQYF.

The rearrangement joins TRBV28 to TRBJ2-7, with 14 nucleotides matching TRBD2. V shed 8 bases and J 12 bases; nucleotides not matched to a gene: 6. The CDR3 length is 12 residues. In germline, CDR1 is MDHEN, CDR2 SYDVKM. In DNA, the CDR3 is TGTGCCAGCCTTGGGACTAGCGGGAGAGGGTACTTC. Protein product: CASLGTSGRGYF.

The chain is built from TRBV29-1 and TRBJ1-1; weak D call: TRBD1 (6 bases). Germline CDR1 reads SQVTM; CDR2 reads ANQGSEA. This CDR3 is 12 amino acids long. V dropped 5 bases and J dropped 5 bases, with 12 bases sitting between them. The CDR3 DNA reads TGCAGCGTTCTCTGGGGGGCGACTGAAGCTTTCTTT. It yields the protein CSVLWGATEAFF.

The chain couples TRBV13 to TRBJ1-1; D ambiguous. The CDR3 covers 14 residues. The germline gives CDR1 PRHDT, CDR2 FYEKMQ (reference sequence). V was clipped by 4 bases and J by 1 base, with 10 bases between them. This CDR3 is CASSSLTRNTEAFF. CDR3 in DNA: TGTGCCAGCAGCTCCCTTACCAGGAACACTGAAGCTTTCTTT. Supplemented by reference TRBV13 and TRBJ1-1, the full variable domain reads AAGVIQSPRHLIKEKRETATLKCYPIPRHDTVYWYQQGPGQDPQFLISFYEKMQSDKGSIPDRFSAQQFSDYHSELNMSSLELGDSALYFCASSSLTRNTEAFFGQGTRLTVV.

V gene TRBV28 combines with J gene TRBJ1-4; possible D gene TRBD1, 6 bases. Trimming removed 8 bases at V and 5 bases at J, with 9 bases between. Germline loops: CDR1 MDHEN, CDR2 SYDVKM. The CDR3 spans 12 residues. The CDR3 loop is CASGQGNEKLFF. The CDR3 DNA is TGTGCCAGCGGCCAGGGGAATGAAAAACTGTTTTTT.

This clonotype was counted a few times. The CDR3 region is CASSRQGPSYEQYF. Written as DNA, the CDR3 is TGTGCCAGCAGTAGACAGGGACCGTCTTACGAGCAGTACTTC. V and J are TRBV6-2 or TRBV6-3 and TRBJ2-7, with 7 bases aligning to TRBD1. V gave up 5 bases and J gave up 4 bases; unmatched junction bases: 8. The germline CDR1 and CDR2 sequences are MNHEY and SVGEGT. The CDR3 loop spans 14 amino acids.

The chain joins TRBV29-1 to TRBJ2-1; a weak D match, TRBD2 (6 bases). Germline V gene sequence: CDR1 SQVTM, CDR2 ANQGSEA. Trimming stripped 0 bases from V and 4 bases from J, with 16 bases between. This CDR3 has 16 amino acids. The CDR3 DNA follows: TGCAGCGTTGAAGAGCCTCTCGCGGGAACGTACAATGAGCAGTTCTTC. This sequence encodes CSVEEPLAGTYNEQFF.

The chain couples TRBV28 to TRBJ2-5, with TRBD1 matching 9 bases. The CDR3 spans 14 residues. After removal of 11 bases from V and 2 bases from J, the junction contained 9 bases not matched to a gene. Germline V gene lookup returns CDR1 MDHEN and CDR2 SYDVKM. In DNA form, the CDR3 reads TGTGCCGGAGCACAGGGGGCGAGTCAAGAGACCCAGTACTTC. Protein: CAGAQGASQETQYF.